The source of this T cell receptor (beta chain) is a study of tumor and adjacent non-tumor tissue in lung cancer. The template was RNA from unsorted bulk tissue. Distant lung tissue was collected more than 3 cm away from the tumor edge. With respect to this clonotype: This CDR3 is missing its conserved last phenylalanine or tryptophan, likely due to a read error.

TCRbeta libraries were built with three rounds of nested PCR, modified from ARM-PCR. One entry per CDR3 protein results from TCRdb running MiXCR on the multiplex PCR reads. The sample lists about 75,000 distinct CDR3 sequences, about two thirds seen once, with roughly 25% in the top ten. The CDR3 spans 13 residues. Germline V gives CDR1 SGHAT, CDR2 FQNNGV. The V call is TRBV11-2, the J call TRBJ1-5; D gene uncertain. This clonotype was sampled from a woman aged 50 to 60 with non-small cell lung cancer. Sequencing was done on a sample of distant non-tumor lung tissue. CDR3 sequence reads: CVSSLDRNHPQHS. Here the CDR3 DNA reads TGTGTCAGCAGCTTAGACCGCAATCATCCCCAGCATTCT.